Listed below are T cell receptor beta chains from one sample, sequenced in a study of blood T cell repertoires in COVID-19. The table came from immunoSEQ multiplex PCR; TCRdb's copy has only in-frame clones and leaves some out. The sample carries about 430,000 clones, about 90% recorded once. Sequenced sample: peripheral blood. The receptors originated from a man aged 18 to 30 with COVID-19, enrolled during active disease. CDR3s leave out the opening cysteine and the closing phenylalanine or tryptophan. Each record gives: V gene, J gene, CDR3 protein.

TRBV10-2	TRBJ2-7	ASLGRGGATYEQY
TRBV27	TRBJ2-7	ASTYKPWTSVVEQY
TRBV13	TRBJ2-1	ASSWSRDEQF
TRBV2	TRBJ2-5	ASRGQGILGETQY
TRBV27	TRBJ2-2	ASRRDRELGWELF
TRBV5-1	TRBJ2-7	ASSSGTAGDYEQY
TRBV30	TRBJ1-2	AWRAGADQANYGYT
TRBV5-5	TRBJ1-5	ASSTQGGNQPQH
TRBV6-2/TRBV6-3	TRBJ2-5	ASSYGLAGAETQY
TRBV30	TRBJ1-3	AWSTGSGNTIY
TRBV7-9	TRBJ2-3	ASRPGTSGGTGDTDTQY
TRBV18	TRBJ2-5	ASSPRQLRETQY
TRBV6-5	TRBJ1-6	ASSRGWDNSPLH
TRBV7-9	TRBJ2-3	ASSSRTSTDTQY
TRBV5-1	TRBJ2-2	ASSLFGQGADTGELF
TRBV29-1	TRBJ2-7	SVEVFKGWPGQGFYEQY
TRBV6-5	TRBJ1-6	ASSYSTGKTSPLH
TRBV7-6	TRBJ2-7	ASSPQTGQQYEQY
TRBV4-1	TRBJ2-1	ASSQDLAGGYNEQF
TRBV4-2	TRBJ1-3	ASSQDLQGHGNTIY
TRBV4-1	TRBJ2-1	ASSQVTSGRAEEQF
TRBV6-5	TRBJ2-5	ASSYRERGTQY
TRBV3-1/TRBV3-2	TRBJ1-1	ASSPGETKAF
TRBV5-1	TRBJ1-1	ASSLRTGGSEAF
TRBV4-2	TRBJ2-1	ASSQGQYNEQF
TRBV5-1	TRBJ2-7	ASTYVLSGAYEQY
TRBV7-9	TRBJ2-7	ASSLQGGEQY
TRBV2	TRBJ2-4	ASSDPGAKNIQY
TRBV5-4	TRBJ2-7	ASSLRTSGRTYEQY
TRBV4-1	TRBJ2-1	ASSHQLAVLAYNEQF
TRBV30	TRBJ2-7	AWNRGGVSYEQY
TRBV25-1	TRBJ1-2	ASSTSGQSYGYT
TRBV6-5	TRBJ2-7	ASSHSSGIYEQY
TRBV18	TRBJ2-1	ASSPAGQGAYEQF
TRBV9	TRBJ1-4	ASSATGDEKLF
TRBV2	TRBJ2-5	ASSIIETQY
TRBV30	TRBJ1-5	AWSVPGYRKDWQPQH
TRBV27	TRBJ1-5	ASSSGQGSNQPQH
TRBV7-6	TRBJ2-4	ASSLARSDQGAPKNIQY
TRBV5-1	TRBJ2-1	ASSLTSNEQF
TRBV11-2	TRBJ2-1	ASSLLAGEGEQF
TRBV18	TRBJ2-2	ASSPRAGITGELF
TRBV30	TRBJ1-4	AAARTHTFATNEKLF
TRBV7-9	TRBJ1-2	ASSLDTPGLRGYT
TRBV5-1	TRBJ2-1	ASSLGRGRTYNEQF
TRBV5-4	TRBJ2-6	ASSRRSVGANVLT
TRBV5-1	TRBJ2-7	ASSLTSGGAYEQY
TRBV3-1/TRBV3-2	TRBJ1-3	ASSIRLLLSGNTIY
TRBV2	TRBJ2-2	ASSDMGLITGELF
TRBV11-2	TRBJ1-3	ASSPGLLSSGNTIY
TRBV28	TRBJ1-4	ASRMPGENEKLF
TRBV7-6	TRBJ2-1	ASSLWASSGRVTNEQF
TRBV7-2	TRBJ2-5	ASSLDGGIRAETQY
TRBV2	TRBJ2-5	ASSDTYQETQY